The 3 T cell receptor beta chains below all came from one sample that was sequenced in a study of neurological immune-mediated disorders. Each CDR3 protein is one row after TCRdb ran MiXCR on the 5' RACE reads. The data hold tens of thousands of distinct CDR3 sequences, with nearly 5% observed a single time. Sample: CD4+ T cells from blood. These receptors originate from a man aged 18 to 30 in good health.

This clonotype was detected ten times or more. This rearrangement joins TRBV6-2 or TRBV6-3 to TRBJ2-3, with 7 bases lining up with TRBD2. Germline trimming cut 0 bases from V and 3 bases from J; bases unmatched to any gene: 3. This CDR3 spans 15 amino acids. Germline V gives CDR1 MNHEY, CDR2 SVGEGT. The CDR3 protein is CASSYSGGRTDTQYF. As DNA, the CDR3 is TGTGCCAGCAGTTACTCGGGGGGGAGGACAGATACGCAGTATTTT.

A remark on this clonotype: This CDR3 fails to terminate in the conserved phenylalanine or tryptophan, so it likely reflects a read error. No DNA is shown, since the ends of the CDR3 on it are uncertain; the CDR3 is the one TCRdb lists. The chain uses TRBV10-2 and TRBJ2-2; the table's D call of TRBD2 was not tested on the DNA. The CDR3 is made up of 17 amino acids, end residues included. The V gene's germline CDR1 is WSHSY and CDR2 SAAADI. The CDR3 here is CASSESSGTSGTGEPFL.

A word on this clonotype: With a much larger clone just one base away, this may be a read error. The chain joins TRBV7-6 to TRBJ1-3, with a weak D call TRBD1 (6 bases). This CDR3 comprises 16 residues. Trimming stripped 5 bases from V and 7 bases from J, with 21 bases between. Per germline, CDR1 SGHVS and CDR2 FNYEAQ. The DNA for the CDR3 is TGTGCCAGCAGCCCGACCAATAGGGGGGCATTTAACACCATATATTTT. It specifies CASSPTNRGAFNTIYF.